Shown below are 30 T cell receptor beta chains from a single sample sequenced in a study of T cell responses to AZD1222 COVID-19 vaccine. Method: immunoSEQ multiplex PCR; TCRdb's copy keeps in-frame clones and lacks some. The sample carries some 150,000 clones, more than 75% recorded once. The sequencing used peripheral blood, collected on day 0 of AZD1222 vaccination. The source is an adult in good health.

This chain uses TRBV27 with TRBJ1-5; no definite D call. The germline V gene encodes CDR1 MNHEY and CDR2 SMNVEV (reference sequence). The V gene lost 2 bases and the J gene lost 0 bases, with 8 bases spanning the gap. CDR3 length equals 15 residues. CDR3 sequence reads: CASSLTQYSNQPQHF. Here the CDR3 DNA reads TGTGCCAGCAGTTTAACACAGTATAGCAATCAGCCCCAGCATTTT.

This sequence joins TRBV5-6 and TRBJ2-3, with a tentative D call TRBD2 (7 bases). The CDR3 is made up of 15 amino acids. Germline V lookup: CDR1 SGHDT, CDR2 YYEEEE. Trimming took 4 bases from V and 6 from J, leaving 18 bases between them. CDR3 bases: TGTGCCAGCAGCCAAACACGGGGGGCAGGGGATACGCAGTATTTT. Translation gives CASSQTRGAGDTQYF.

The chain employs TRBV11-1 and TRBJ1-6; D is ambiguous. Trimming took 2 bases from V and 7 from J, leaving 12 bases between them. CDR1 is SGHAT and CDR2 is FQDESV in the germline V gene (reference sequence). This CDR3 is built from 15 residues. CDR3 nucleotide sequence: TGTGCCAGCAGCTTAAGTTCGGGGAACAATTCACCCCTCCACTTT. This encodes CASSLSSGNNSPLHF. The variable domain in full, completed from reference TRBV11-1 and TRBJ1-6, reads EAEVAQSPRYKITEKSQAVAFWCDPISGHATLYWYRQILGQGPELLVQFQDESVVDDSQLPKDRFSAERLKGVDSTLKIQPAELGDSAMYLCASSLSSGNNSPLHFGNGTRLTVT.

The chain links TRBV27 to TRBJ2-7; 14 nucleotides line up with TRBD2. The CDR3 is 15 residues long. With V trimmed by 5 bases and J by 4 bases, 4 bases remained unmatched. Germline CDR1 is MNHEY and CDR2 is SMNVEV (reference sequence). DNA of the CDR3: TGTGCCAGCAGTCTGGGACTAGCGGGGGTTTACGAGCAGTACTTC. It codes for CASSLGLAGVYEQYF.

This clone was seen a single time. The rearrangement joins TRBV3-1 (or the pseudogene TRBV3-2) to TRBJ2-7; D unclear. Deletions cut 1 base from V and 0 bases from J, with 7 bases between. In germline, CDR1 is LGHDT, CDR2 YNNKEL (reference sequence). The CDR3 is 14 residues long. The CDR3 region is CASSQGSVSYEQYF. As DNA, the CDR3 is TGTGCCAGCAGCCAAGGGTCAGTCTCCTACGAGCAGTACTTC.

This chain uses TRBV6-5 with TRBJ1-1; D gene unclear. The CDR3 is made up of 14 amino acids. From germline, CDR1 is MNHEY and CDR2 SVGAGI. V dropped 4 bases and J dropped 4 bases, with 13 bases sitting between them. CDR3 sequence reads: CASSSPAMVTEAFF. The CDR3 region has the DNA TGTGCCAGCAGTTCACCCGCTATGGTCACTGAAGCTTTCTTT.

The chain links TRBV7-2 to TRBJ1-6; the match to TRBD1 covers 7 bases. Germline V lookup: CDR1 SGHTA, CDR2 FQGNSA. The J segment lost 4 bases and the V segment lost 2 bases, leaving 5 bases of the junction unmatched. This CDR3 comprises 16 residues. The CDR3 sequence: CASSLRGQVYNSPLHF. For the CDR3, the DNA is TGTGCCAGCAGCTTAAGGGGGCAGGTTTATAATTCACCCCTCCACTTT.

The chain combines TRBV12-3 or TRBV12-4 with TRBJ2-2; weak D call: TRBD1 (5 bases). V shed 7 bases and J shed 6 bases, with 12 bases lying between them. The CDR3 runs to 13 residues. CDR3: CASNLRGAGELFF. The CDR3 DNA is TGTGCCAGCAACCTAAGGGGCGCCGGGGAGCTGTTTTTT.

This chain links TRBV24-1 with TRBJ2-1; 7 bases map to TRBD1. CDR3 length equals 15 residues. V was clipped by 4 bases and J by 6 bases; unmatched bases: 8. Per germline, CDR1 KGHDR and CDR2 SFDVKD. CDR3 amino acids: CATSDLGQLVNEQFF. CDR3 sequence (DNA): TGTGCCACCAGTGACCTGGGACAGTTAGTCAATGAGCAGTTCTTC.

Concerning this clone: This specimen includes other DNA sequences encoding the same CDR3. The chain couples TRBV5-1 to TRBJ1-1, with D perhaps matching TRBD1 (6 bases). Germline assignment: CDR1 SGHRS and CDR2 YFSETQ. V was trimmed by 0 bases and J by 6 bases, leaving 9 bases between them. This CDR3 contains 13 residues. In DNA, the CDR3 is TGCGCCAGCAGCTTGGGTCAGGGGCCTGAAGCTTTCTTT. This gives the protein CASSLGQGPEAFF.

The chain uses TRBV6-5 and TRBJ2-2, with D possibly matching TRBD1 (6 bases). The CDR3 contains 14 residues. V was trimmed by 7 bases and J by 4 bases, leaving 13 bases between them. Per germline, CDR1 MNHEY and CDR2 SVGAGI. The DNA for the CDR3 is TGTGCCAGCATCCCGCAGGGGATCACCGGGGAGCTGTTTTTT. It translates to CASIPQGITGELFF.

The chain carries TRBV14 and TRBJ1-3; 7 bases match TRBD1. The CDR3 is 16 amino acids. V shed 3 bases and J 9 bases; nucleotides not matched to a gene: 14. Germline loops: CDR1 SGHDN, CDR2 FVKESK. CDR3 protein: CASSQVWGTASSTIYF. In DNA, the CDR3 is TGTGCCAGCAGCCAGGTTTGGGGGACAGCATCCTCCACCATATATTTT.

The chain has TRBV13 and TRBJ2-7; D tentatively fits TRBD1 or TRBD2 (7 bases each). The V gene's germline CDR1 is PRHDT and CDR2 FYEKMQ (reference sequence). CDR3 length equals 13 residues. V was pared by 4 bases and J by 6 bases, with 13 bases between. The CDR3 here is CASSSGGGGEQYF. CDR3 DNA sequence: TGTGCCAGCAGCTCAGGGGGGGGCGGCGAGCAGTACTTC.

The chain uses TRBV6-5 and TRBJ2-1; D is unclear. CDR3 length: 12 amino acids. Germline V gene data show CDR1 as MNHEY and CDR2 as SVGAGI. Trimming took off 6 bases at V and 6 bases at J, with 9 bases between the two ends. CDR3: CASRRLSNEQFF. The CDR3 nucleotides are TGTGCCAGCAGGAGACTGAGCAATGAGCAGTTCTTC.

The gene calls are TRBV19 and TRBJ1-1; D is perhaps TRBD1 (5 bases). The CDR3 is 15 amino acids. V was cut by 3 bases and J by 0 bases, with 11 bases left in between. Germline V gene data show CDR1 as LNHDA and CDR2 as SQIVND (reference sequence). CDR3 region: CASSMRGIMNTEAFF. The CDR3 DNA reads as TGTGCCAGTAGTATGAGGGGAATCATGAACACTGAAGCTTTCTTT. The full variable domain, with the rest looked up from reference TRBV19 and TRBJ1-1, is DGGITQSPKYLFRKEGQNVTLSCEQNLNHDAMYWYRQDPGQGLRLIYYSQIVNDFQKGDIAEGYSVSREKKESFPLTVTSAQKNPTAFYLCASSMRGIMNTEAFFGQGTRLTVV.

The V call is TRBV2, the J call TRBJ1-3, with D hard to call. The germline V gene encodes CDR1 SNHLY and CDR2 FYNNEI. V gave up 1 base and J gave up 7 bases, with 17 bases separating them. CDR3 length: 16 amino acids. CDR3 amino acids: CASSEVTNTRRNTIYF. As DNA, the CDR3 is TGTGCCAGCAGTGAAGTGACAAACACCCGACGGAACACCATATATTTT.

The chain uses TRBV6-5 and TRBJ2-2; D unresolved. Trimming pared 7 bases from V and 0 bases from J, leaving 6 bases between. In germline, CDR1 is MNHEY, CDR2 SVGAGI. The CDR3 is 13 amino acids. CDR3 in amino acids: CASIAANTGELFF. CDR3 DNA: TGTGCCAGCATAGCTGCGAACACCGGGGAGCTGTTTTTT.

The chain carries TRBV19 and TRBJ1-2, with 7 bases lining up with TRBD1. This CDR3 comprises 16 residues. With 3 bases clipped from V and 4 bases from J, the junction kept 11 bases outside the gene matches. Germline V gene data show CDR1 as LNHDA and CDR2 as SQIVND (reference sequence). CDR3 coding DNA: TGTGCCAGTAGTATTTCGTTGGGGACAGTGGGCTATGGCTACACCTTC. It translates to CASSISLGTVGYGYTF. Filled out from reference TRBV19 and TRBJ1-2, the complete variable domain reads DGGITQSPKYLFRKEGQNVTLSCEQNLNHDAMYWYRQDPGQGLRLIYYSQIVNDFQKGDIAEGYSVSREKKESFPLTVTSAQKNPTAFYLCASSISLGTVGYGYTFGSGTRLTVV.

This clone was observed at least ten times. The CDR3 reads CASSLDYEQYF. CDR3 nucleotides: TGCGCCAGCAGCTTGGACTACGAGCAGTACTTC. V and J are TRBV5-1 and TRBJ2-7; D not certain. Germline V gives CDR1 SGHRS, CDR2 YFSETQ. Trimming left V 0 bases short and J 3 bases short, with 1 base between. This CDR3 region has 11 residues.

V usage is TRBV27 and J usage is TRBJ2-2; no firm D call. This CDR3 contains 16 residues. V lost 6 bases, J lost 0 bases, and 14 bases lay in between. CDR1 MNHEY and CDR2 SMNVEV come from the germline V gene (reference sequence). CDR3 amino acids: CASSPRMATNTGELFF. The CDR3 bases are TGTGCCAGCAGCCCACGGATGGCGACGAACACCGGGGAGCTGTTTTTT.

The rearrangement uses TRBV19 and TRBJ1-6, with a weak D call TRBD1 (5 bases). The CDR3 spans 15 residues. Looked up from germline, CDR1 is LNHDA and CDR2 is SQIVND (reference sequence). V was trimmed by 7 bases and J by 9 bases, leaving 19 bases between them. CDR3 sequence reads: CASNSLGVHSSPLHF. As DNA, the CDR3 is TGTGCCAGTAACTCTCTGGGGGTCCATAGTTCACCCCTCCACTTT.

The J gene is TRBJ2-3, the V gene TRBV11-2; the match to TRBD2 covers 8 bases. The length of the CDR3 is 16 residues. Germline lookup yields CDR1 SGHAT and CDR2 FQNNGV. V lost 7 bases to trimming and J lost 1 base; unmatched junction nucleotides: 10. DNA for the CDR3: TGTGCCAGCACCCTACACCCGGGGGGGGGCACAGATACGCAGTATTTT. As protein: CASTLHPGGGTDTQYF.

DNA for the CDR3: TGTGCCAGCAGAGAACATCTTAGCGGCCACACAGATACGCAGTATTTT. Translating gives CASREHLSGHTDTQYF. The rearrangement links TRBV28 to TRBJ2-3, with D perhaps TRBD2 (6 bases). Trimming took off 6 bases at V and 2 bases at J, with 18 bases between the two ends. Germline V gives CDR1 MDHEN, CDR2 SYDVKM. The CDR3 consists of 16 residues.

This chain uses TRBV19 with TRBJ2-5; weak D call: TRBD1 (6 bases). Germline CDR1 is LNHDA and CDR2 is SQIVND (reference sequence). The CDR3 spans 14 residues. The germline V and J ends were trimmed by 2 bases and 5 bases, with 12 bases remaining between them. CDR3 region: CASSILGGRETQYF. In DNA, the CDR3 is TGTGCCAGTAGTATATTAGGGGGTAGGGAGACCCAGTACTTC.

A single count supports this clone. The chain joins TRBV19 to TRBJ1-5; D unresolved. The germline V and J ends were trimmed by 4 bases and 5 bases, with 9 bases remaining between them. This CDR3 contains 13 residues. Germline V gene data show CDR1 as LNHDA and CDR2 as SQIVND (reference sequence). Written as DNA, the CDR3 is TGTGCCAGTAGTAACTCGCCCTATCAGCCCCAGCATTTT. Its protein product is CASSNSPYQPQHF. Full variable domain (outside the CDR3, taken from reference TRBV19 and TRBJ1-5): DGGITQSPKYLFRKEGQNVTLSCEQNLNHDAMYWYRQDPGQGLRLIYYSQIVNDFQKGDIAEGYSVSREKKESFPLTVTSAQKNPTAFYLCASSNSPYQPQHFGDGTRLSIL.

This clone was picked up a small number of times. The V gene is TRBV6-5, the J gene TRBJ1-3, with D unclear. The germline gives CDR1 MNHEY, CDR2 SVGAGI. The V end lost 8 bases, the J end lost 8 bases, and 7 bases lay between the germline ends. This CDR3 spans 10 amino acids. The CDR3 region has the DNA TGTGCCAGCTTCATGTACACCATATATTTT. Encoded protein: CASFMYTIYF.

The chain employs TRBV7-2 and TRBJ2-7, with D possibly being TRBD1 or TRBD2 (5 bases each). V was clipped by 8 bases and J by 2 bases, with 10 bases between them. CDR3 length: 12 residues. From germline, CDR1 is SGHTA and CDR2 FQGNSA. The CDR3 loop is CASEGFAYEQYF. The CDR3, as DNA: TGTGCCAGCGAGGGGTTTGCCTACGAGCAGTACTTC.

The chain uses TRBV2 and TRBJ1-2; 7 nucleotides line up with TRBD1. With V trimmed by 5 bases and J by 7 bases, 13 bases remained unmatched. The CDR3 consists of 15 residues. Germline V gives CDR1 SNHLY, CDR2 FYNNEI. The CDR3 DNA reads as TGTGCCAGCAGTTTTAGTCCAGGGGGTCCGGGTGGCTACACCTTC. As protein: CASSFSPGGPGGYTF.

The V call is TRBV19, the J call TRBJ1-6; a weak D match, TRBD1 (6 bases). This CDR3 comprises 18 residues. Trimming took off 5 bases at V and 2 bases at J, with 19 bases between the two ends. Per germline, CDR1 LNHDA and CDR2 SQIVND (reference sequence). For the CDR3, the DNA is TGTGCCAGTAGTGGATTGGGGGGCAAGGGCCCCTATAATTCACCCCTCCACTTT. Amino acid sequence: CASSGLGGKGPYNSPLHF.

The V gene is TRBV5-4, the J gene TRBJ1-2; 9 bases match TRBD1. CDR1 is SGHNT and CDR2 is YYREEE in the germline V gene (reference sequence). V lost 3 bases and J lost 7; bases outside the gene matches: 4. The CDR3 runs to 13 residues. The CDR3 spells CASSSETGGGYTF. CDR3 in DNA: TGTGCCAGCAGCTCCGAGACAGGGGGTGGCTACACCTTC. The entire variable domain, with the rest obtained from reference TRBV5-4 and TRBJ1-2, is as follows: ETGVTQSPTHLIKTRGQQVTLRCSSQSGHNTVSWYQQALGQGPQFIFQYYREEENGRGNFPPRFSGLQFPNYSSELNVNALELDDSALYLCASSSETGGGYTFGSGTRLTVV.